The 14 T cell receptor beta chains listed next were all sequenced from one sample in a study of PD-1 blockade in classical Hodgkin lymphoma. Time point given: cycle 4 day 1 (C4D1), after less than 7 weeks of nivolumab. Each patient experienced a relapse that followed autologous stem cell transplantation, and brentuximab vedotin exposure varied. Clones were read by immunoSEQ multiplex PCR, and TCRdb kept only the in-frame ones, dropping some. This sample yields about 24,000 clones, of which over 60% are seen a single time; roughly 21% belongs to the top ten. The sample here was peripheral blood mononuclear cells (PBMCs), taken before the fourth cycle of nivolumab. The receptors stem from a human donor with classical Hodgkin lymphoma.

This clone was detected only a few times. The rearrangement joins TRBV4-1 to TRBJ1-2, with 8 bases lining up with TRBD1. Per germline, CDR1 MGHRA and CDR2 YSYEKL. The CDR3 has 15 amino acids. V was clipped by 5 bases and J by 7 bases; unmatched bases: 12. CDR3 sequence: CASSFGGRGQLGYTF. The CDR3, as DNA: TGCGCCAGCAGCTTTGGAGGCAGGGGGCAACTTGGCTACACCTTC.

The V and J genes are TRBV9 and TRBJ2-1, with 8 nucleotides matching TRBD2. The CDR3 runs 15 residues. With 3 bases clipped from V and 6 bases from J, the junction kept 8 bases outside the gene matches. Germline-derived CDR1 and CDR2 are SGDLS and YYNGEE. The CDR3 region is CASSELAAGANEQFF. The CDR3 nucleotides read TGTGCCAGCAGCGAACTAGCGGCCGGGGCCAATGAGCAGTTCTTC.

The CDR3 nucleotides are TGTGCCATCAGTGAGGTCAAGCTCAGACAGGGAGCTGATCCACAGTTCTTC. Protein sequence: CAISEVKLRQGADPQFF. The J gene is TRBJ2-1, the V gene TRBV10-3; the match to TRBD1 covers 7 bases. Germline-derived CDR1 and CDR2 are ENHRY and SYGVKD. V dropped 2 bases and J dropped 13; count of bases not matched to a gene: 20. The CDR3 is 17 residues long.

This chain links TRBV18 with TRBJ1-4; TRBD1 aligns across 9 bases. There are 14 residues in the CDR3. Germline trimming cut 6 bases from V and 4 bases from J; bases unmatched to any gene: 3. CDR1 KGHSH and CDR2 LQKENI come from the germline V gene. The CDR3 reads CASSRTGVNEKLFF. The CDR3 nucleotides read TGTGCCAGCTCCAGGACAGGGGTTAATGAAAAACTGTTTTTT.

This clone was detected only a few times. The rearrangement uses TRBV18 and TRBJ2-5; the D is unclear. Germline values: CDR1 KGHSH, CDR2 LQKENI. The CDR3 is 14 residues long. The V and J ends lost 0 bases and 4 bases respectively, with 9 bases between them. The CDR3, as DNA: TGTGCCAGCTCACCACCTATGGACGGAGAGACCCAGTACTTC. Its protein is CASSPPMDGETQYF.

A few counts support this clone. The rearrangement links TRBV5-1 to TRBJ1-2, with D possibly matching TRBD1 (6 bases). V lost 3 bases and J 2 bases, leaving 8 bases between the germline ends. CDR1 and CDR2 (germline): SGHRS, YFSETQ. The CDR3 spans 13 residues. The CDR3 DNA reads TGCGCCAGCAGCTCTACAGGGAACTATGGCTACACCTTC. Encoded protein: CASSSTGNYGYTF.

V is TRBV6-5 and J is TRBJ1-5; D is unclear. CDR3 size: 12 residues. Trimming shortened V by 4 bases and J by 6 bases, and 7 bases separated the two germline ends. CDR1 is MNHEY, CDR2 SVGAGI, per germline. CDR3 nucleotides: TGTGCCAGCAGTTTTTGGGGTCAGCCCCAGCATTTT. Translation gives CASSFWGQPQHF.

By proportion, this clone is medium-sized. The CDR3 nucleotides are TGTGCCAGCAGTATGGCTGGGGCCAACGTCCTGACTTTC. Translation gives CASSMAGANVLTF. The genes are TRBV28 and TRBJ2-6; D is ambiguous. The CDR3 runs to 13 residues. Looked up from germline, CDR1 is MDHEN and CDR2 is SYDVKM. The V end was cut by 5 bases, the J end by 2 bases, with 4 bases between.

The chain is built from TRBV18 and TRBJ2-6; D gene ambiguous. CDR3 length: 17 residues. Germline CDR1 KGHSH, CDR2 LQKENI. Trimming shortened V by 3 bases and J by 0 bases, and 12 bases separated the two germline ends. The CDR3 sequence is CASSPISGSSGANVLTF. CDR3 coding DNA: TGTGCCAGCTCACCGATCTCTGGGTCCTCTGGGGCCAACGTCCTGACTTTC.

The genes are TRBV6-1 and TRBJ1-5; D is unresolved. V lost 8 bases to trimming and J lost 10 bases, with 6 bases between them. The CDR3 runs 9 residues. Germline-derived CDR1 and CDR2 are MNHNS and SASEGT. The CDR3 loop reads CASSFPQHF. The CDR3 coding sequence is TGTGCCAGCTCTTTCCCCCAGCATTTT.

The chain couples TRBV9 to TRBJ2-2; D remains ambiguous. Germline V gene sequence: CDR1 SGDLS, CDR2 YYNGEE. CDR3 length: 16 amino acids. V lost 3 bases to trimming and J lost 1 base, with 13 bases between them. This CDR3 is CASSATLHKNTGELFF. The CDR3 DNA reads as TGTGCCAGCAGCGCTACTCTTCACAAGAACACCGGGGAGCTGTTTTTT. Looking up the rest from reference TRBV9 and TRBJ2-2 gives the full variable domain: DSGVTQTPKHLITATGQRVTLRCSPRSGDLSVYWYQQSLDQGLQFLIQYYNGEERAKGNILERFSAQQFPDLHSELNLSSLELGDSALYFCASSATLHKNTGELFFGEGSRLTVL.

The CDR3 DNA follows: TGTGCCTGGGGCCACAGGGAAGGAGCTTTCTTT. It codes for CAWGHREGAFF. V is TRBV30 and J is TRBJ1-1, with D possibly TRBD1 on 6 matching bases. The germline gives CDR1 GTSNPN, CDR2 SVGIG (reference sequence). The CDR3 extends over 11 amino acids. V was shortened by 5 bases and J by 10 bases, with 14 bases between the two germline ends.

This sequence joins TRBV6-6 and TRBJ1-3; D may be TRBD1 (5 bases). The ends were cut back, 5 bases at V and 0 bases at J, with 11 bases in the middle. From germline, CDR1 is MNHNY and CDR2 SVGAGI (reference sequence). The CDR3 is 15 residues long. The DNA of the CDR3 is TGTGCCAGCAGTAGGGGACGTGGCTCTGGAAACACCATATATTTT. Its protein product is CASSRGRGSGNTIYF.

This clone was seen more than once but under ten times. This chain joins TRBV9 and TRBJ1-5; D is unresolved. V was cut by 0 bases and J by 0 bases, with 7 bases left in between. The germline CDR1 and CDR2 sequences are SGDLS and YYNGEE. This CDR3 has 15 residues. Written as DNA, the CDR3 is TGTGCCAGCAGCGTAGGGGGTTATAGCAATCAGCCCCAGCATTTT. As protein: CASSVGGYSNQPQHF. The complete variable domain, with remaining parts taken from reference TRBV9 and TRBJ1-5, reads DSGVTQTPKHLITATGQRVTLRCSPRSGDLSVYWYQQSLDQGLQFLIQYYNGEERAKGNILERFSAQQFPDLHSELNLSSLELGDSALYFCASSVGGYSNQPQHFGDGTRLSIL.